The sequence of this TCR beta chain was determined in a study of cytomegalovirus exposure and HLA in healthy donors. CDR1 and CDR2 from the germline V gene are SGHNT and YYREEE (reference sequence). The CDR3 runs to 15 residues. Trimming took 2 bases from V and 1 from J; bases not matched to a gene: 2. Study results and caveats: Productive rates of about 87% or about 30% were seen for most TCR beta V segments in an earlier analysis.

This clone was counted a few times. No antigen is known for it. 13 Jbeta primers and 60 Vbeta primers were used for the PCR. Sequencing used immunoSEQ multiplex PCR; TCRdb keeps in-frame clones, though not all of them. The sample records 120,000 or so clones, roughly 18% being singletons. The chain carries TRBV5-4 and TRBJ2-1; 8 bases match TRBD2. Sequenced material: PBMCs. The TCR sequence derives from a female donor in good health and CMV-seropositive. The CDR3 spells CASSFGGASYNEQFF. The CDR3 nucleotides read TGTGCCAGCAGCTTCGGGGGGGCGTCCTACAATGAGCAGTTCTTC.